The 22 T cell receptor beta chains reported below all come from one sample, sequenced in a study of a mutant IDH1 vaccine in newly diagnosed glioma. Assay: immunoSEQ multiplex PCR; the TCRdb copy retains only in-frame clones and omits some. The sample carries about 88,000 clones, roughly 80% recorded once. Time point in this sample: baseline, week 1 (first vaccination visit). As for treatment: pre-vaccination baseline after standard-of-care therapy. The sample was PBMCs, taken from a glioma patient treated with radiotherapy, temozolomide or both. Every receptor here comes from a man between 40 and 49 years old with glioma. Some clones in this sample may be carry-over from other donors' samples.

The rearrangement uses TRBV9 and TRBJ1-2, with D perhaps matching TRBD1 (6 bases). Germline-derived CDR1 and CDR2 are SGDLS and YYNGEE. The length of the CDR3 is 12 residues. The V end was cut by 1 base, the J end by 7 bases, with 8 bases between. This CDR3 reads CASSVQTGGYTF. As DNA, the CDR3 is TGTGCCAGCAGCGTACAGACAGGTGGCTACACCTTC.

This clone occurred once. The chain carries TRBV2 and TRBJ2-7; D is perhaps TRBD1 or TRBD2 (5 bases each). Germline V gives CDR1 SNHLY, CDR2 FYNNEI. The CDR3 is 16 amino acids. V was shortened by 7 bases and J by 0 bases, with 19 bases between the two germline ends. CDR3 amino acids: CASTRPPSGSSYEQYF. The DNA for the CDR3 is TGTGCCAGCACACGACCTCCCTCAGGGAGCTCCTACGAGCAGTACTTC.

The rearrangement uses TRBV14 and TRBJ2-7; TRBD2 matches at 10 bases. The J segment lost 2 bases and the V segment lost 2 bases, leaving 3 bases of the junction unmatched. Per the germline V gene, CDR1 is SGHDN and CDR2 is FVKESK. The CDR3 runs 15 residues. CDR3 sequence reads: CASSQTSGVTYEQYF. DNA for the CDR3: TGTGCCAGCAGCCAAACTAGCGGGGTGACCTACGAGCAGTACTTC.

V and J are TRBV9 and TRBJ1-6; no clear D. The germline V gene has CDR1 SGDLS and CDR2 YYNGEE. The CDR3 consists of 15 residues. V was pared by 1 base and J by 13 bases, with 18 bases between. CDR3 DNA: TGTGCCAGCAGCGTAAATTCGGGCTCTCGCAGTCCCCTCCACTTT. Its protein is CASSVNSGSRSPLHF.

This clone appeared a single time. The genes are TRBV2 and TRBJ1-5, with 7 nucleotides matching TRBD1. This CDR3 has 11 residues. The V and J ends lost 6 bases and 11 bases, in that order; junction bases with no gene match: 4. From germline, CDR1 is SNHLY and CDR2 FYNNEI. CDR3 protein: CASSAGGSQHF. The DNA of the CDR3 is TGTGCCAGCAGCGCAGGGGGGTCCCAGCATTTT.

This chain links TRBV27 with TRBJ1-5; D might be TRBD1 (5 bases). Trimming left V 5 bases short and J 8 bases short, with 19 bases between. CDR1 and CDR2 from the germline V gene are MNHEY and SMNVEV (reference sequence). The length of the CDR3 is 15 residues. DNA of the CDR3: TGTGCCAGCAGTCCCACGGGGCGGCCGCAGGAGCCCCAGCATTTT. It yields the protein CASSPTGRPQEPQHF.

V is TRBV2 and J is TRBJ1-1, with D unresolved. In germline, CDR1 is SNHLY, CDR2 FYNNEI. The CDR3 extends over 13 amino acids. Trimming left V 6 bases short and J 9 bases short, with 17 bases between. CDR3 nucleotide sequence: TGTGCCAGCAGCCTGGACCCAAACCGGCAAGCTTTCTTT. Its protein product is CASSLDPNRQAFF.

The table lists this clone with a count of one. This rearrangement joins TRBV6-4 to TRBJ1-1, with D perhaps TRBD1 (6 bases). The CDR3 extends over 10 amino acids. Trimming shortened V by 10 bases and J by 10 bases, and 13 bases separated the two germline ends. Germline V gives CDR1 MRHNA, CDR2 SNTAGT. In DNA, the CDR3 is TGTGCCACCGATAGGGGGGGAGCTTTCTTT. Translated: CATDRGGAFF.

The chain couples TRBV2 to TRBJ1-2; TRBD1 agrees at 9 bases. The CDR3 runs to 18 residues. Germline V gene sequence: CDR1 SNHLY, CDR2 FYNNEI. Trimming took 3 bases from V and 4 from J; bases not matched to a gene: 15. The CDR3 bases are TGTGCCAGCAGTGAGTTCTGGGTCGGACAGGGGAACCGCTATGGCTACACCTTC. Protein sequence: CASSEFWVGQGNRYGYTF.

The chain employs TRBV6-1 and TRBJ1-3; maybe TRBD1 (6 bases). This CDR3 contains 14 residues. V lost 6 bases and J 0 bases, leaving 9 bases between the germline ends. CDR1 MNHNS and CDR2 SASEGT come from the germline V gene. The DNA for the CDR3 is TGTGCCAGCAGGGACAGCTTCTCTGGAAACACCATATATTTT. It yields the protein CASRDSFSGNTIYF.

The rearrangement uses TRBV9 and TRBJ2-1, with D possibly matching TRBD1 (6 bases). V dropped 0 bases and J dropped 7 bases, with 17 bases sitting between them. Germline CDR1 reads SGDLS; CDR2 reads YYNGEE. This CDR3 is 16 amino acids long. The chain's CDR3 is CASSVVGRSGANEQFF. CDR3 coding DNA: TGTGCCAGCAGCGTAGTGGGGCGGTCAGGGGCTAATGAGCAGTTCTTC.

V is TRBV5-1 and J is TRBJ2-5, with 8 bases fitting TRBD2. CDR1 SGHRS and CDR2 YFSETQ come from the germline V gene. V was pared by 4 bases and J by 5 bases, with 7 bases of the junction left unmatched. This CDR3 has 14 residues. The CDR3 is CASSPSGLEETQYF. The CDR3 bases are TGCGCCAGCAGCCCTAGCGGGTTGGAGGAGACCCAGTACTTC.

CDR3 DNA sequence: TGTGCCAGCAGCCCGGGGGGGGAGACCCAGTACTTC. Residues: CASSPGGETQYF. This chain joins TRBV5-4 and TRBJ2-5; the match to TRBD2 covers 8 bases. The V gene's germline CDR1 is SGHNT and CDR2 YYREEE (reference sequence). V gave up 4 bases and J gave up 5 bases; unmatched junction bases: 1. This CDR3 region has 12 residues. The whole variable domain, filled in from reference TRBV5-4 and TRBJ2-5, reads ETGVTQSPTHLIKTRGQQVTLRCSSQSGHNTVSWYQQALGQGPQFIFQYYREEENGRGNFPPRFSGLQFPNYSSELNVNALELDDSALYLCASSPGGETQYFGPGTRLLVL.

This chain links TRBV7-9 with TRBJ1-1; D not certain. This CDR3 contains 13 residues. Germline-derived CDR1 and CDR2 are SEHNR and FQNEAQ (reference sequence). Deletions cut 5 bases from V and 6 bases from J, with 13 bases between. The CDR3 here is CASSAGSPPEAFF. CDR3 nucleotides: TGTGCCAGCAGCGCCGGATCCCCCCCTGAAGCTTTCTTT.

The chain links TRBV7-9 to TRBJ1-6; D remains ambiguous. Germline CDR1 SEHNR, CDR2 FQNEAQ (reference sequence). The CDR3 has 16 residues. V was trimmed by 4 bases and J by 9 bases, leaving 19 bases between them. CDR3 amino acids: CASSSERTTEASPLHF. CDR3 nucleotides: TGTGCCAGCAGCTCAGAAAGGACCACGGAAGCTTCACCCCTCCACTTT.

The chain has TRBV2 and TRBJ2-3, with 7 bases identical to TRBD2. Germline CDR1 SNHLY, CDR2 FYNNEI. Trimming at V came to 11 bases and at J to 2 bases, leaving 10 bases not matched to a gene. CDR3 size: 14 residues. DNA of the CDR3: TGTGCCTGTACGTTCAGCGGGAACACAGATACGCAGTATTTT. It yields the protein CACTFSGNTDTQYF.

This chain uses TRBV30 with TRBJ1-4; D is uncertain. The CDR3 loop spans 16 amino acids. Trimming stripped 0 bases from V and 2 bases from J, with 13 bases between. Germline CDR1 is GTSNPN and CDR2 is SVGIG (reference sequence). DNA for the CDR3: TGTGCCTGGAGTGTACTCTATAGGGCGACTAATGAAAAACTGTTTTTT. This codes for CAWSVLYRATNEKLFF.

The chain carries TRBV6-5 and TRBJ2-7, with D maybe TRBD2 (6 bases). V dropped 0 bases and J dropped 5 bases, with 14 bases sitting between them. This CDR3 comprises 15 residues. CDR1 and CDR2 (germline): MNHEY, SVGAGI. CDR3 DNA: TGTGCCAGCAGTTACTCGAAATGGACTAAGGACGAGCAGTACTTC. Amino acid sequence: CASSYSKWTKDEQYF.

The chain is built from TRBV14 and TRBJ2-7; TRBD1 matches at 8 bases. From germline, CDR1 is SGHDN and CDR2 FVKESK. This CDR3 region has 14 residues. Trimming at V came to 5 bases and at J to 4 bases, leaving 7 bases not matched to a gene. The CDR3 is CASSSRQGRYEQYF. CDR3 DNA sequence: TGTGCCAGCAGCTCCCGACAGGGGAGGTACGAGCAGTACTTC.

This chain connects TRBV19 to TRBJ2-7; 7 nucleotides line up with TRBD1. With 3 bases clipped from V and 3 bases from J, the junction kept 11 bases outside the gene matches. The CDR3 runs to 16 residues. Germline V gene sequence: CDR1 LNHDA, CDR2 SQIVND (reference sequence). CDR3 in amino acids: CASSMSVQGNLYEQYF. CDR3 in DNA: TGTGCCAGTAGTATGTCAGTACAGGGGAATCTCTACGAGCAGTACTTC.

The rearrangement joins TRBV2 to TRBJ1-2; no clear D. Germline-derived CDR1 and CDR2 are SNHLY and FYNNEI. Trimming stripped 2 bases from V and 7 bases from J, with 11 bases between. The CDR3 contains 13 residues. As DNA, the CDR3 is TGTGCCAGCAGTGAATCCGGGGTTGGTGGCTACACCTTC. Protein product: CASSESGVGGYTF.

There are a few counts of this clone. The chain combines TRBV7-9 with TRBJ1-2; perhaps TRBD1 as D (5 bases). The V end lost 8 bases, the J end lost 2 bases, and 9 bases lay between the germline ends. Germline V lookup: CDR1 SEHNR, CDR2 FQNEAQ (reference sequence). The CDR3 spans 12 residues. The CDR3 here is CASARVNYGYTF. The CDR3 DNA reads TGTGCCAGCGCCAGGGTCAACTATGGCTACACCTTC.